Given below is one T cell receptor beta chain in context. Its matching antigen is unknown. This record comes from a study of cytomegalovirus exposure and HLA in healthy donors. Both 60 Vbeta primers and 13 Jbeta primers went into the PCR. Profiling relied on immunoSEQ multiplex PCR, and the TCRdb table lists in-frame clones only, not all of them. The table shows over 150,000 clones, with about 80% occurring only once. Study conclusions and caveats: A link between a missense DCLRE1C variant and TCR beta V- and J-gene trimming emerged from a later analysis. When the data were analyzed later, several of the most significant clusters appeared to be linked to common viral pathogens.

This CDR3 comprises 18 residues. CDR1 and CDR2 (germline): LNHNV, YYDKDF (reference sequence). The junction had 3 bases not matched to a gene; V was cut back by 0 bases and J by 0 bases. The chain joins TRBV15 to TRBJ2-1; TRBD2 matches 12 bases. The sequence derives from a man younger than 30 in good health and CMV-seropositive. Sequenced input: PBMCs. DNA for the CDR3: TGTGCCACCAGCAGAGAGTTACTAGCGGGAGGCTCCTACAATGAGCAGTTCTTC. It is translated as CATSRELLAGGSYNEQFF.